The 29 T cell receptor beta chains in this list originate from one sample, sequenced in a study of blood T cell repertoires in COVID-19 (dated by TCRdb to the early 2020s). The library was obtained by the immunoSEQ multiplex PCR assay. Drawn from immuneACCESS, this table holds only the in-frame rearrangements with V and J called that TCRdb kept. Clones are partly lost; checked studies trace under half to an unresolved V gene and leave the rest unexplained. The sample profile shows approximately 94,000 clones; about 90% of them were found once. The ten top clones hold approximately 5% of the sample. The sequenced sample consisted of peripheral blood. These receptors all come from a human donor in a cohort sampled during active COVID-19.

For this clone: A single base separates this from a much larger clone, so it may be a read error. The V call is TRBV5-4, the J call TRBJ2-6, with a possible D match to TRBD1 (6 bases). The germline CDR1 and CDR2 sequences are SGHNT and YYREEE (reference sequence). This CDR3 region has 14 residues. V dropped 5 bases and J dropped 0 bases, with 6 bases sitting between them. CDR3 sequence (DNA): TGTGCCAGCAGGGACAGCTCTGGGGCCAACGTCCTGACTTTC. Its translation is CASRDSSGANVLTF.

This chain links TRBV2 with TRBJ2-1; 8 positions match TRBD1. J gave up 2 bases and V 7 bases, and 7 bases lay outside the gene matches. This CDR3 comprises 15 residues. The V gene's germline CDR1 is SNHLY and CDR2 FYNNEI. The CDR3 bases are TGTGCCAGCAAGGAGGGGACAGGACCCTACAATGAGCAGTTCTTC. It codes for CASKEGTGPYNEQFF.

The chain carries TRBV27 and TRBJ2-4; 9 bases fit TRBD2. Germline loops: CDR1 MNHEY, CDR2 SMNVEV (reference sequence). V lost 2 bases to trimming and J lost 8 bases; unmatched junction nucleotides: 7. This CDR3 is built from 15 residues. This chain's CDR3 is CASSLSGRRFDIQYF. CDR3 nucleotide sequence: TGTGCCAGCAGTTTAAGCGGGAGGCGGTTTGACATTCAGTACTTC.

The chain joins TRBV6-1 to TRBJ2-1, with D unresolved. V dropped 2 bases and J dropped 8 bases, with 10 bases sitting between them. This CDR3 comprises 13 residues. The germline V gene has CDR1 MNHNS and CDR2 SASEGT. CDR3 nucleotides: TGTGCCAGCAGTGAACAGGCTTGGGATGAGCAGTTCTTC. Translated, it gives CASSEQAWDEQFF.

The chain couples TRBV2 to TRBJ1-2, with TRBD1 matching over 10 bases. V shed 6 bases, J shed 1 base, and the junction held 5 bases outside the gene matches. The CDR3 is made up of 15 amino acids. The germline gives CDR1 SNHLY, CDR2 FYNNEI. CDR3: CASSLDRGSNYGYTF. In DNA, the CDR3 is TGTGCCAGCAGCCTGGACAGGGGGAGTAACTATGGCTACACCTTC.

V is TRBV10-3 and J is TRBJ1-6, with no clear D. Deletions cut 0 bases from V and 0 bases from J, with 12 bases between. Germline CDR1 and CDR2: ENHRY and SYGVKD. The CDR3 has 18 amino acids. CDR3 protein: CAISESVFTSSYNSPLHF. CDR3 DNA: TGTGCCATCAGTGAGTCCGTCTTTACAAGCTCCTATAATTCACCCCTCCACTTT.

This clone was detected only once. The chain has TRBV6-5 and TRBJ2-5; D is unresolved. V shed 5 bases and J shed 5 bases, with 9 bases lying between them. From germline, CDR1 is MNHEY and CDR2 SVGAGI. There are 12 residues in the CDR3. The CDR3 here is CASSMPGETQYF. The CDR3 region has the DNA TGTGCCAGCAGTATGCCCGGGGAGACCCAGTACTTC.

V and J are TRBV6-5 and TRBJ2-5; D ambiguous. V was shortened by 0 bases and J by 1 base, with 6 bases between the two germline ends. The length of the CDR3 is 14 residues. Germline CDR1 and CDR2: MNHEY and SVGAGI. CDR3 DNA sequence: TGTGCCAGCAGTTACTCACAGACCCAAGAGACCCAGTACTTC. Translated, it gives CASSYSQTQETQYF.

This chain connects TRBV2 to TRBJ2-1; 7 bases line up with TRBD2. Trimming at V came to 4 bases and at J to 1 base, leaving 1 base not matched to a gene. Germline V CDR1 and CDR2: SNHLY, FYNNEI. The CDR3 has 14 amino acids. The DNA of the CDR3 is TGTGCCAGCAGTGCTAGCGGTTCCTACAATGAGCAGTTCTTC. Its protein product is CASSASGSYNEQFF.

The chain combines TRBV6-5 with TRBJ1-5, with D unresolved. CDR1 and CDR2 from the germline V gene are MNHEY and SVGAGI. CDR3 length: 14 amino acids. Trimming took 6 bases from V and 2 from J, leaving 11 bases between them. CDR3 in amino acids: CASREGPGNQPQHF. The CDR3 nucleotides are TGTGCCAGCAGGGAGGGTCCAGGCAATCAGCCCCAGCATTTT.

This clone was seen a handful of times. This rearrangement joins TRBV18 to TRBJ2-7; tentatively, D is TRBD1 (6 bases). Trimming left V 3 bases short and J 2 bases short, with 11 bases between. Per the germline V gene, CDR1 is KGHSH and CDR2 is LQKENI. The CDR3 sequence is 14 residues long. The CDR3 here is CASSPSQGPYEQYF. The CDR3 coding sequence is TGTGCCAGCTCACCTTCACAGGGCCCCTACGAGCAGTACTTC.

The V gene is TRBV2, the J gene TRBJ2-7; TRBD2 matches 7 bases. V shed 7 bases, J shed 0 bases, and the junction held 9 bases outside the gene matches. Germline V CDR1 and CDR2: SNHLY, FYNNEI. The CDR3 covers 15 residues. The chain's CDR3 is CASKVAAGSSYEQYF. The CDR3 DNA follows: TGTGCCAGCAAGGTAGCAGCGGGAAGCTCCTACGAGCAGTACTTC.

The CDR3 spells CASSLEPGGRPDTQYF. Here the CDR3 DNA reads TGCGCCAGCAGCTTGGAGCCGGGAGGGCGACCAGATACGCAGTATTTT. The chain employs TRBV5-1 and TRBJ2-3; 8 positions match TRBD2. In germline, CDR1 is SGHRS, CDR2 YFSETQ. The CDR3 loop spans 16 amino acids. Unmatched junction bases numbered 7, after V lost 0 bases and J lost 4 bases.

The chain carries TRBV28 and TRBJ2-3; 7 nucleotides align to TRBD1. The germline V gene encodes CDR1 MDHEN and CDR2 SYDVKM. V dropped 6 bases and J dropped 2; count of bases not matched to a gene: 2. This CDR3 is 13 amino acids long. CDR3 amino acids: CASRGTDTDTQYF. The CDR3 nucleotides read TGTGCCAGCAGAGGGACAGACACAGATACGCAGTATTTT.

The chain is built from TRBV4-3 and TRBJ2-1; 9 bases match TRBD2. Trimming at V came to 0 bases and at J to 5 bases, leaving 5 bases not matched to a gene. The CDR3 is 16 amino acids. CDR1 LGHNA and CDR2 YSLEER come from the germline V gene. The DNA for the CDR3 is TGCGCCAGCAGCCAAGAACAGACTAGCGGAAACAATGAGCAGTTCTTC. Amino acid sequence: CASSQEQTSGNNEQFF.

This rearrangement joins TRBV5-1 to TRBJ2-7; 13 bases align to TRBD2. Germline V gene data show CDR1 as SGHRS and CDR2 as YFSETQ. The CDR3 has 15 amino acids. V shed 4 bases, J shed 6 bases, and the junction held 7 bases outside the gene matches. The CDR3 DNA reads TGCGCCAGCAGCGCTGGACTAGCGGGAGTCGGCGAGCAGTACTTC. This sequence encodes CASSAGLAGVGEQYF.

The chain couples TRBV19 to TRBJ2-1; D may be TRBD2 (7 bases). From germline, CDR1 is LNHDA and CDR2 SQIVND (reference sequence). With 9 bases removed from V and 7 bases from J, the gap between germline ends came to 10 bases. This CDR3 region has 11 residues. The CDR3 DNA is TGTGCCAGCGAGGGGGGGAATGAGCAGTTCTTC. It translates to CASEGGNEQFF.

V is TRBV10-2 and J is TRBJ1-1; the D is unclear. Trimming took off 5 bases at V and 2 bases at J, with 6 bases between the two ends. The CDR3 extends over 12 amino acids. Germline loops: CDR1 WSHSY, CDR2 SAAADI. In DNA form, the CDR3 reads TGCGCCAGCAGTCCGACAAACACTGAAGCTTTCTTT. It translates to CASSPTNTEAFF.

In its sample, this clone was seen once. The chain employs TRBV3-1 (or the pseudogene TRBV3-2) and TRBJ2-7, with a tentative D call TRBD2 (6 bases). Germline V gene lookup returns CDR1 LGHDT and CDR2 YNNKEL (reference sequence). The ends were cut back, 4 bases at V and 3 bases at J, with 10 bases in the middle. The CDR3 length is 13 residues. CDR3 coding DNA: TGTGCCAGCAGCCCGCAGGGAGGCTACGAGCAGTACTTC. The encoded protein is CASSPQGGYEQYF.

V gene TRBV19 combines with J gene TRBJ1-5; D is uncertain. Germline CDR1 reads LNHDA; CDR2 reads SQIVND (reference sequence). Trimming shortened V by 8 bases and J by 0 bases, and 11 bases separated the two germline ends. The CDR3 runs 14 residues. CDR3 region: CASLSGFSNQPQHF. The CDR3 coding sequence is TGTGCCAGTTTGTCGGGTTTTAGCAATCAGCCCCAGCATTTT.

The chain uses TRBV9 and TRBJ2-1, with TRBD2 identical over 12 bases. The CDR3 consists of 15 residues. After removal of 6 bases from V and 2 bases from J, the junction contained 3 bases not matched to a gene. CDR1 and CDR2 (germline): SGDLS, YYNGEE. The CDR3: CASTSSGRAYNEQFF. In nucleotides, the CDR3 is TGTGCCAGCACATCTAGCGGGAGGGCCTACAATGAGCAGTTCTTC.

The genes are TRBV30 and TRBJ2-1; 7 bases are a match to TRBD2. The germline V gene has CDR1 GTSNPN and CDR2 SVGIG (reference sequence). V trimming: 1 base; J trimming: 4 bases; junction bases outside the gene matches: 4. The CDR3 consists of 14 residues. CDR3 coding DNA: TGTGCCTGGAGTGGGCGGGAGAAGTACAATGAGCAGTTCTTC. It translates to CAWSGREKYNEQFF.

The chain uses TRBV3-1 (or the pseudogene TRBV3-2) and TRBJ1-4; 7 bases match TRBD1. The CDR3 contains 14 residues. Germline trimming cut 0 bases from V and 10 bases from J; bases unmatched to any gene: 5. Germline CDR1 and CDR2: LGHDT and YNNKEL (reference sequence). Here the CDR3 reads CASSQETTGLKLFF. The CDR3 nucleotides read TGTGCCAGCAGCCAAGAAACGACAGGGCTAAAACTGTTTTTT.

V and J are TRBV25-1 and TRBJ2-2; D is possibly TRBD2 (6 bases). V was trimmed by 2 bases and J by 6 bases, leaving 13 bases between them. This CDR3 is built from 15 residues. Per the germline V gene, CDR1 is MGHDK and CDR2 is SYGVNS. DNA for the CDR3: TGTGCCAGCAGTGAAGAAGCGGGCGTCCCCGGGGAGCTGTTTTTT. This encodes CASSEEAGVPGELFF. Using reference TRBV25-1 and TRBJ2-2 for the parts outside the CDR3, the full variable domain is EADIYQTPRYLVIGTGKKITLECSQTMGHDKMYWYQQDPGMELHLIHYSYGVNSTEKGDLSSESTVSRIRTEHFPLTLESARPSHTSQYLCASSEEAGVPGELFFGEGSRLTVL.

This clone was found once. The chain employs TRBV28 and TRBJ2-6; 7 bases match TRBD1. This CDR3 is 17 amino acids long. Germline-derived CDR1 and CDR2 are MDHEN and SYDVKM. J was trimmed by 0 bases and V by 5 bases; bases with no gene match: 7. This CDR3 is CASSPPDRSSGANVLTF. The CDR3 nucleotides are TGTGCCAGCAGTCCCCCGGACAGGTCCTCTGGGGCCAACGTCCTGACTTTC.

This chain uses TRBV4-3 with TRBJ1-2; 7 bases agree with TRBD1. Germline V gene sequence: CDR1 LGHNA, CDR2 YSLEER. CDR3 length: 16 residues. V lost 0 bases to trimming and J lost 7 bases; unmatched junction nucleotides: 11. CDR3 residues: CASSQDLAGGRSGYTF. CDR3 DNA sequence: TGCGCCAGCAGCCAAGATTTGGCAGGGGGTAGGAGTGGCTACACCTTC.

The chain links TRBV4-1 to TRBJ2-1, with 11 bases matching TRBD2. Germline V lookup: CDR1 MGHRA, CDR2 YSYEKL. The V gene end was trimmed by 0 bases and the J gene end by 7 bases; junction bases not matched to a gene: 8. The CDR3 totals 17 residues. The CDR3 loop reads CASSQERTSGRMNEQFF. DNA for the CDR3: TGCGCCAGCAGCCAAGAAAGAACTAGCGGGAGAATGAATGAGCAGTTCTTC.

The chain joins TRBV12-3 or TRBV12-4 to TRBJ1-2; unclear D gene. There are 12 residues in the CDR3. V was cut by 5 bases and J by 6 bases, with 10 bases left in between. In DNA, the CDR3 is TGTGCCAGCAGTCGAGAGAGTAATGGCTACACCTTC. This encodes CASSRESNGYTF.

J is TRBJ2-6 and V is TRBV15; D is undetermined. The V gene lost 2 bases and the J gene lost 0 bases, with 8 bases spanning the gap. CDR3 length equals 16 residues. Germline lookup yields CDR1 LNHNV and CDR2 YYDKDF (reference sequence). Here the CDR3 reads CATSRPRLSGANVLTF. The CDR3 DNA is TGTGCCACCAGCAGACCGAGACTCTCTGGGGCCAACGTCCTGACTTTC.